These 5 T cell receptor beta chains were sequenced from one sample in a study of blood T cell repertoires in COVID-19. Measured with immunoSEQ multiplex PCR; TCRdb has only the in-frame clones, and not every one. The table includes approximately 490,000 clones, less than 90% detected once. The sequencing input was PBMCs or T cells enriched from blood (not recorded which). The receptors were sampled from a woman in her sixties who had recovered from COVID-19.

The chain employs TRBV7-8 and TRBJ2-5; TRBD1 matches 10 bases. Looked up from germline, CDR1 is SGHVS and CDR2 is FQNEAQ. The J segment lost 4 bases and the V segment lost 2 bases, leaving 7 bases of the junction unmatched. The CDR3 has 16 amino acids. Here the CDR3 DNA reads TGTGCCAGCAGCTTATCTAGACAGGGGGCCAGAGAGACCCAGTACTTC. This translates into CASSLSRQGARETQYF.

The gene calls are TRBV9 and TRBJ2-2; D uncertain. Germline V gene lookup returns CDR1 SGDLS and CDR2 YYNGEE. CDR3 length: 15 amino acids. V shed 4 bases and J shed 3 bases, with 13 bases lying between them. This CDR3 reads CASSPRALDTGELFF. The CDR3 nucleotides read TGTGCCAGCAGCCCTAGAGCGCTAGACACCGGGGAGCTGTTTTTT.

The rearrangement links TRBV6-6 to TRBJ1-5; D gene uncertain. CDR1 is MNHNY, CDR2 SVGAGI, per germline (reference sequence). The CDR3 runs 12 residues. V was pared by 6 bases and J by 3 bases, with 6 bases between. This CDR3 is CASRQLNQPQHF. Written as DNA, the CDR3 is TGTGCCAGCAGACAGCTCAATCAGCCCCAGCATTTT.

The genes are TRBV7-9 and TRBJ1-1; 7 bases agree with TRBD1. V gave up 4 bases and J gave up 0 bases; unmatched junction bases: 5. This CDR3 comprises 15 residues. Looked up from germline, CDR1 is SEHNR and CDR2 is FQNEAQ (reference sequence). The chain's CDR3 is CASSWGTVMNTEAFF. The CDR3 bases are TGTGCCAGCAGCTGGGGGACAGTTATGAACACTGAAGCTTTCTTT.

The CDR3 region is CASSYGTGVTEAFF. As DNA, the CDR3 is TGCGCCAGCAGCTATGGGACAGGGGTCACTGAAGCTTTCTTT. This chain links TRBV5-1 with TRBJ1-1; 10 bases are shared with TRBD1. The CDR3 sequence is 14 residues long. The V and J ends lost 3 bases and 4 bases, in that order; junction bases with no gene match: 3. CDR1 and CDR2 from the germline V gene are SGHRS and YFSETQ.